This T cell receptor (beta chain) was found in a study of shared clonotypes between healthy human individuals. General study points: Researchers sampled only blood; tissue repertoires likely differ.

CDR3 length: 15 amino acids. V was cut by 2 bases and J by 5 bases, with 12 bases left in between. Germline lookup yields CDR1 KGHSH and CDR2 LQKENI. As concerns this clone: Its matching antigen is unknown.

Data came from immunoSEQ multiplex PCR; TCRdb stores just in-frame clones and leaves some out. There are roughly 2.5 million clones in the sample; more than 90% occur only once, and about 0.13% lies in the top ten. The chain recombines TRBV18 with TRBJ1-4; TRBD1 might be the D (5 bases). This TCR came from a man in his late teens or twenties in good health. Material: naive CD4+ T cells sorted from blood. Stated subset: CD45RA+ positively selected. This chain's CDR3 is CASSPIGQGNEKLFF. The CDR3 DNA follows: TGTGCCAGCTCACCAATTGGGCAGGGCAATGAAAAACTGTTTTTT.